These 32 T cell receptor beta chains were sequenced from one sample in a study of monozygotic twins with inflammatory bowel disease. With the 5' RACE reads reprocessed, TCRdb shows one record per CDR3 protein and no DNA. The sample totals tens of thousands of distinct CDR3 sequences. The sample was blood. Receptors originate from a human donor with ulcerative colitis or Crohn's disease, or a healthy co-twin of an affected twin (not recorded which).

The rearrangement joins TRBV7-2 to TRBJ1-1; as DNA is missing, the TRBD1 call by TCRdb cannot be tested. CDR3 length: 15 amino acids. Germline V CDR1 and CDR2: SGHTA, FQGNSA. CDR3 in amino acids: CASSGGQISNTEAFF.

The gene calls are TRBV7-9 and TRBJ2-7; TCRdb lists TRBD1, though no DNA is available to test this call. Germline CDR1 is SEHNR and CDR2 is FQNEAQ (reference sequence). The CDR3 has 14 residues. The CDR3 protein is CASSLAQVPYEQYF.

V usage is TRBV20-1 and J usage is TRBJ1-6; TCRdb returns TRBD1, unconfirmable since there is no DNA. CDR1 DFQATT and CDR2 SNEGSKA come from the germline V gene (reference sequence). This CDR3 contains 15 residues. CDR3 region: CSAPTQGADNSPLHF.

The chain links TRBV28 to TRBJ1-1. This CDR3 is built from 12 residues. CDR1 is MDHEN, CDR2 SYDVKM, per germline. The CDR3 spells CASSILSTEAFF. The full variable domain, its missing parts supplied by reference TRBV28 and TRBJ1-1, is DVKVTQSSRYLVKRTGEKVFLECVQDMDHENMFWYRQDPGLGLRLIYFSYDVKMKEKGDIPEGYSVSREKKERFSLILESASTNQTSMYLCASSILSTEAFFGQGTRLTVV.

The chain carries TRBV7-9 and TRBJ2-1; TCRdb picks TRBD1, but there is no DNA to check that call. Germline lookup yields CDR1 SEHNR and CDR2 FQNEAQ (reference sequence). The CDR3 length is 14 residues. Here the CDR3 reads CATDRESSYNEQFF.

The chain uses TRBV11-2 and TRBJ2-7; lacking DNA, the TRBD1 call made by TCRdb goes unchecked. CDR1 SGHAT and CDR2 FQNNGV come from the germline V gene. This CDR3 region has 18 residues. The CDR3 sequence: CASSINYPRGGLAYEQYF.

The V call is TRBV5-1, the J call TRBJ2-5; TCRdb picks TRBD1, but there is no DNA to check that call. The CDR3 consists of 15 residues. Germline lookup yields CDR1 SGHRS and CDR2 YFSETQ. The CDR3 sequence: CASSFGGGPQETQYF.

The CDR3 sequence is CASGTGWSPFTDTQYF. V gene TRBV5-1 combines with J gene TRBJ2-3; checking the TCRdb D call of TRBD2 is not possible without DNA. This CDR3 region has 16 residues. The germline V gene encodes CDR1 SGHRS and CDR2 YFSETQ.

The V call is TRBV7-6, the J call TRBJ1-1; lacking DNA, the TRBD1 call made by TCRdb goes unchecked. CDR1 is SGHVS, CDR2 FNYEAQ, per germline. This CDR3 comprises 18 residues. The CDR3 is CASSSLPPSPGLYTEAFF.

The V call is TRBV12-3 or TRBV12-4, the J call TRBJ2-1; TCRdb proposes TRBD1, but this gene call is untestable without DNA. There are 15 residues in the CDR3. The CDR3: CASRQQGQRIGEQFF.

This rearrangement joins TRBV20-1 to TRBJ2-7; the D gene TCRdb calls, TRBD1, cannot be checked with no DNA. Germline lookup yields CDR1 DFQATT and CDR2 SNEGSKA (reference sequence). This CDR3 is built from 13 residues. The CDR3 protein is CSARYGNHYEQYF.

This chain joins TRBV27 and TRBJ2-2. The germline gives CDR1 MNHEY, CDR2 SMNVEV (reference sequence). This CDR3 has 12 residues. CDR3 sequence reads: CASSPYVGELFF.

The chain links TRBV5-1 to TRBJ1-5; TCRdb outputs TRBD1, but without DNA this stays unchecked. Germline CDR1 is SGHRS and CDR2 is YFSETQ. The CDR3 spans 16 residues. The CDR3 here is CASSLDPGQGNQPQHF.

The rearrangement uses TRBV27 and TRBJ1-1; TCRdb reports TRBD1, a call that lacks DNA to check it against. Per the germline V gene, CDR1 is MNHEY and CDR2 is SMNVEV (reference sequence). This CDR3 contains 17 residues. The CDR3 sequence is CATAQRLDRDRSTEAFF.

The chain recombines TRBV5-4 with TRBJ2-5. The germline V gene has CDR1 SGHNT and CDR2 YYREEE (reference sequence). The CDR3 consists of 12 residues. CDR3 sequence: CATADHLETQYF.

This rearrangement joins TRBV5-1 to TRBJ2-7; the D gene TCRdb calls, TRBD1, cannot be checked with no DNA. Germline lookup yields CDR1 SGHRS and CDR2 YFSETQ. The CDR3 is 15 residues long. CDR3 region: CASSFQGSIEDEQYF.

CDR3 in amino acids: CASSWGEYGYTF. The chain couples TRBV7-9 to TRBJ1-2; lacking DNA, the TRBD1 call made by TCRdb goes unchecked. This CDR3 is built from 12 residues. Germline V gives CDR1 SEHNR, CDR2 FQNEAQ (reference sequence).

The CDR3 loop is CASRQVENEKLFF. The chain recombines TRBV12-3 or TRBV12-4 with TRBJ1-4; TCRdb's D call, TRBD1, is unchecked because there is no DNA. This CDR3 is built from 13 residues.

The chain recombines TRBV7-3 with TRBJ2-2; TCRdb names TRBD2, which stays unverified in the absence of DNA. The CDR3 length is 18 residues. The germline V gene encodes CDR1 SGHTA and CDR2 FQGTGA. CDR3 region: CASSPTARTSGNTGELFF. Filled out from reference TRBV7-3 and TRBJ2-2, the complete variable domain reads GAGVSQTPSNKVTEKGKYVELRCDPISGHTALYWYRQSLGQGPEFLIYFQGTGAADDSGLPNDRFFAVRPEGSVSTLKIQRTERGDSAVYLCASSPTARTSGNTGELFFGEGSRLTVL.

V usage is TRBV5-1 and J usage is TRBJ1-5. Looked up from germline, CDR1 is SGHRS and CDR2 is YFSETQ. The CDR3 runs to 15 residues. CDR3 sequence reads: CASSLEPNSNQPQHF.

This chain joins TRBV6-5 and TRBJ2-3; TCRdb indicates TRBD2, and absent DNA this call remains unverified. The CDR3 is 13 residues long. Germline V gene sequence: CDR1 MNHEY, CDR2 SVGAGI. This CDR3 reads CASKRGGLDTQYF.

The chain joins TRBV5-1 to TRBJ2-2; TCRdb proposes TRBD1, but this gene call is untestable without DNA. Germline values: CDR1 SGHRS, CDR2 YFSETQ. The CDR3 totals 14 residues. CDR3 in amino acids: CASSLGPGTGELFF.

The chain uses TRBV7-9 and TRBJ2-1; TCRdb returns TRBD1, unconfirmable since there is no DNA. This CDR3 contains 15 residues. CDR1 is SEHNR and CDR2 is FQNEAQ in the germline V gene (reference sequence). CDR3 loop: CASSLVGTGANEQFF.

Judged by frequency, this clonotype is medium-sized. The chain recombines TRBV9 with TRBJ2-3. The CDR3 loop spans 15 amino acids. Germline assignment: CDR1 SGDLS and CDR2 YYNGEE. The CDR3 protein is CASSVEKIAGDTQYF.

The chain employs TRBV20-1 and TRBJ2-3; the TRBD2 assignment by TCRdb is unverifiable without DNA. CDR1 and CDR2 (germline): DFQATT, SNEGSKA (reference sequence). The CDR3 contains 13 residues. The CDR3 spells CSAFRDFTDTQYF.

CDR3 amino acids: CASSLAHLIMNTEAFF. The gene calls are TRBV7-9 and TRBJ1-1. The CDR3 runs 16 residues. Germline V gene sequence: CDR1 SEHNR, CDR2 FQNEAQ (reference sequence).

The chain combines TRBV3-1 with TRBJ2-7; the D gene TCRdb calls, TRBD1, cannot be checked with no DNA. The germline V gene encodes CDR1 LGHDT and CDR2 YNNKEL (reference sequence). CDR3 size: 19 residues. The CDR3 reads CASSQDNVLGRTYSYEQYF.

The V and J genes are TRBV16 and TRBJ1-2. Per germline, CDR1 KGHSY and CDR2 FQNENV. The CDR3 length is 14 residues. This CDR3 reads CASSQFAGNYGYTF.

V usage is TRBV11-2 and J usage is TRBJ1-1. Germline V CDR1 and CDR2: SGHAT, FQNNGV. The CDR3 is 18 residues long. The CDR3 sequence: CASSAVWGGRGGNTEAFF.

The genes are TRBV12-3 or TRBV12-4 and TRBJ2-3. This CDR3 is built from 12 residues. CDR3 amino acids: CASSFMPDTQYF.

J is TRBJ1-5 and V is TRBV12-3 or TRBV12-4. This CDR3 is 18 amino acids long. CDR3 region: CASSHYGAPGGPDQPQHF.

CDR3 in amino acids: CASSLWTDSNQPQHF. The chain recombines TRBV19 with TRBJ1-5. The CDR3 length is 15 residues. Germline lookup yields CDR1 LNHDA and CDR2 SQIVND (reference sequence).